A selection of T cell receptor beta chains follows, all from one sample in a study of blood T cells in healthy people across ages. TCRdb re-called the 5' RACE reads through MiXCR, storing one row per CDR3 protein. In the table there are over 550,000 distinct CDR3 sequences, approximately 30% of which are singletons. Material: blood. All receptors come from an elderly woman in good health. The conserved cysteine and the conserved F or W are not part of the CDR3 here.

TRBV6-5,ASRTIGGPNTEAF
TRBV3-1,ASSQGRQANYGYT
TRBV18,ASSPTPGQGQETQY
TRBV29-1,SVDWQPGDEQF
TRBV20-1,SAQGAASTYEQY
TRBV4-3,ASSQERQSVNTEAF
TRBV5-1,ASSLRTGGSNEQY
TRBV27,ASSLQGGNYGYT
TRBV7-3,ASSPGGGYTDTQY
TRBV29-1,SVRRETQY
TRBV5-1,ASSLGAQIPEAF
TRBV5-1,ASSLVEAREQY
TRBV3-1,ASTVRRVGSSGANVLT
TRBV18,ASSRANNYEQY
TRBV12-3/TRBV12-4,ASRARPNEKLF
TRBV7-2,ASSLVAQQPQH
TRBV28,ASSFLRVGGRETQY
TRBV7-6,ASSTNRGLNQPQH
TRBV7-2,ASSLGGTQAYEQY
TRBV7-8,ASSSRRGKGNTIY
TRBV12-3/TRBV12-4,ASSRGRADEQF
TRBV6-1,ASSESRARLDGYT
TRBV7-2,ASSPTLIWPQPQH
TRBV7-2,ASSPNGAFGEQY
TRBV4-3,ASSQVRGGNEQY
TRBV7-3,ASSPVVGVRDTQY
TRBV12-3/TRBV12-4,ASSLARSYEQY
TRBV29-1,SVFGENTEAF
TRBV6-1,ASSRQGETQETQY
TRBV7-3,ASSLSGGTNSGANVLT
TRBV20-1,SASLAGATTDTQY
TRBV5-1,ASSLDRSRGTEQF
TRBV20-1,SQAGGPVDTQY
TRBV27,ASSLGGAASSYEQY
TRBV7-2,ASSLAGVANQPQH
TRBV11-2,ASSSPGQGLIGYT
TRBV25-1,ASSEYPRDARTYNSPPH
TRBV3-1,ASSQGARSNQPQH
TRBV20-1,SAPWTSGEFDEQY
TRBV10-3,AISESRGVEAF
TRBV5-1,ASSLEAAPVYEQY
TRBV5-1,ASSSPGQGAIEQY
TRBV30,AWSGREGMNTEAF
TRBV3-1,ASSPYSKNIQY
TRBV7-9,ATISGRAVEVDGHT
TRBV5-6,ASSLKEEAF
TRBV12-3/TRBV12-4,ASSLAASGGASTDTQY
TRBV11-1,ASSLDRQSYEQY
TRBV5-1,ASSLAGLTNEQF
TRBV20-1,SAPHFGSVRTGRGMNTEAF
TRBV6-1,ASSVRTGSDYGYT
TRBV28,ASSLGLSGTDTQY
TRBV19,ASSMNPNEKLF
TRBV7-3,ASSLDRGTKQY
TRBV4-2,ASSQDVSSFSEQY